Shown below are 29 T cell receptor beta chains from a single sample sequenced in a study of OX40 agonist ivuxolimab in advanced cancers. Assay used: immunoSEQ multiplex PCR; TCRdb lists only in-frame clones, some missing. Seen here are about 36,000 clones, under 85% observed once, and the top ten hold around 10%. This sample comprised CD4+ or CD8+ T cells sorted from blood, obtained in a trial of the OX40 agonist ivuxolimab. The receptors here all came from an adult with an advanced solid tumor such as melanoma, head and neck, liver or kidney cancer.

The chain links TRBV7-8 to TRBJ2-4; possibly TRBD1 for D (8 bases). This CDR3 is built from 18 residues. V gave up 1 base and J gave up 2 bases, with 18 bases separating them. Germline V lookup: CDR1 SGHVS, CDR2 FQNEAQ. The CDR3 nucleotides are TGTGCCAGCAGCTTAGAACAGGGGGGAGGGAGGTCCAAAAACATTCAGTACTTC. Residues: CASSLEQGGGRSKNIQYF.

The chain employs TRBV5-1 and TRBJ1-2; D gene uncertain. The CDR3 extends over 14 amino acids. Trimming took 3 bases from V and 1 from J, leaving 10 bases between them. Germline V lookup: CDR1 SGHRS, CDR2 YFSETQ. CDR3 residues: CASSSRTDNYGYTF. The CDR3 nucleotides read TGCGCCAGCAGCTCAAGGACGGATAACTATGGCTACACCTTC.

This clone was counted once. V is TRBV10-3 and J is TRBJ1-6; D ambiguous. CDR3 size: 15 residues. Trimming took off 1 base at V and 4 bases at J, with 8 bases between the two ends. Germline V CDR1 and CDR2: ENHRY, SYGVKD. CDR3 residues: CAISELEQYNSPLHF. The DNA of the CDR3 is TGTGCCATCAGTGAGTTGGAACAGTATAATTCACCCCTCCACTTT.

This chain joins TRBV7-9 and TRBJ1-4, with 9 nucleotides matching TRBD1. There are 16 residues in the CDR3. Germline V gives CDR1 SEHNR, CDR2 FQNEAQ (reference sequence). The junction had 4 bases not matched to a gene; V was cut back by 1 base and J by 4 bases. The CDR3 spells CASSLGGQGGNEKLFF. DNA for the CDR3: TGTGCCAGCAGCTTAGGGGGACAGGGCGGTAATGAAAAACTGTTTTTT.

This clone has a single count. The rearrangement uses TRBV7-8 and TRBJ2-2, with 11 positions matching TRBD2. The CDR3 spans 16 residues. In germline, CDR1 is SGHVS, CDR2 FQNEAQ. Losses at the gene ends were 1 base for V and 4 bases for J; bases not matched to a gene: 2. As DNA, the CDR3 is TGTGCCAGCAGCTTAGGTGGGACTAGCGGCACCGGGGAGCTGTTTTTT. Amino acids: CASSLGGTSGTGELFF.

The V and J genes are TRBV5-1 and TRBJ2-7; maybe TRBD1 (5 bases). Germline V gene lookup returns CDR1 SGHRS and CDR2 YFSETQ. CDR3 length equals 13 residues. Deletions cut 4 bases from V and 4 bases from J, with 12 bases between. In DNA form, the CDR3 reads TGCGCCAGCAGCGTCAGGGTGTCGTACGAGCAGTACTTC. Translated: CASSVRVSYEQYF.

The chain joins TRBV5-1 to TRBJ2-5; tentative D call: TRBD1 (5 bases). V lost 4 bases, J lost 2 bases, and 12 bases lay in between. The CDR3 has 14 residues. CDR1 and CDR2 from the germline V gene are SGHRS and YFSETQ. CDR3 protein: CASSPRVKQETQYF. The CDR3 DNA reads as TGCGCCAGCAGCCCCAGGGTAAAACAAGAGACCCAGTACTTC.

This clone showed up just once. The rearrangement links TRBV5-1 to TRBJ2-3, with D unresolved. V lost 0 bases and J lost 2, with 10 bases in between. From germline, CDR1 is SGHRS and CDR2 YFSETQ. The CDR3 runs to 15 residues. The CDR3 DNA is TGCGCCAGCAGCTTGGGGGGAAATCCCACAGATACGCAGTATTTT. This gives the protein CASSLGGNPTDTQYF.

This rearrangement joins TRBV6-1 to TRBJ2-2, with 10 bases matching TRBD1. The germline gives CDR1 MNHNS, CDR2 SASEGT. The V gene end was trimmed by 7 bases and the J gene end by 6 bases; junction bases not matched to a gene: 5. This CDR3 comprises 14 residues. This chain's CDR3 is CASIRDRGAGELFF. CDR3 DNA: TGTGCCAGCATCAGGGACAGGGGAGCCGGGGAGCTGTTTTTT.

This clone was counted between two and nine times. As DNA, the CDR3 is TGTGCCAGCAGTTACTCGGCAGGGCCCTATGGCTACACCTTC. Translated, it gives CASSYSAGPYGYTF. The chain has TRBV6-5 and TRBJ1-2; D is perhaps TRBD1 (5 bases). This CDR3 comprises 14 residues. Germline lookup yields CDR1 MNHEY and CDR2 SVGAGI. V was clipped by 0 bases and J by 4 bases, with 9 bases between them.

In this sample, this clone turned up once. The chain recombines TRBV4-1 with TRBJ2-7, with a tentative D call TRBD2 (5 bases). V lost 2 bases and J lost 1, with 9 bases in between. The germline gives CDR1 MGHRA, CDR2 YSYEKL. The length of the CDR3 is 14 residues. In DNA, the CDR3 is TGCGCCAGCAGCCAACTCCTAGCTTCCTACGAGCAGTACTTC. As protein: CASSQLLASYEQYF.

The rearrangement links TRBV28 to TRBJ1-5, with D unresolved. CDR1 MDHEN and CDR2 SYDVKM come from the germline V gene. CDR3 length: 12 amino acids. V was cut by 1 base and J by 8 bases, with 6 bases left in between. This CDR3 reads CASSLLTKPQHF. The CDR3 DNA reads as TGTGCCAGCAGTTTATTGACAAAGCCCCAGCATTTT.

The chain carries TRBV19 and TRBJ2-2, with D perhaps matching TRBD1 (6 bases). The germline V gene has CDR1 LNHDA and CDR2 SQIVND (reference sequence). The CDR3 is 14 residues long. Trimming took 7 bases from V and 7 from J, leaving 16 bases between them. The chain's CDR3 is CASIQMTGGGELFF. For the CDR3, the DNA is TGTGCCAGTATTCAAATGACAGGCGGCGGGGAGCTGTTTTTT. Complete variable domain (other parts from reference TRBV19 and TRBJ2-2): DGGITQSPKYLFRKEGQNVTLSCEQNLNHDAMYWYRQDPGQGLRLIYYSQIVNDFQKGDIAEGYSVSREKKESFPLTVTSAQKNPTAFYLCASIQMTGGGELFFGEGSRLTVL.

The CDR3, as DNA: TGTGCCAGCAGCTTATCGAAAAACACTGAAGCTTTCTTT. This gives the protein CASSLSKNTEAFF. The chain links TRBV7-3 to TRBJ1-1, with D unclear. CDR1 and CDR2 (germline): SGHTA, FQGTGA. The V end lost 2 bases, the J end lost 2 bases, and 6 bases lay between the germline ends. The CDR3 is 13 residues long.

The CDR3 spells CASSKAFWTYNEQFF. In DNA, the CDR3 is TGTGCCAGTAGTAAGGCGTTTTGGACCTACAATGAGCAGTTCTTC. The rearrangement joins TRBV19 to TRBJ2-1; no clear D gene. This CDR3 has 15 amino acids. The germline V gene encodes CDR1 LNHDA and CDR2 SQIVND (reference sequence). The V end lost 4 bases, the J end lost 2 bases, and 12 bases lay between the germline ends. Filled out from reference TRBV19 and TRBJ2-1, the complete variable domain reads DGGITQSPKYLFRKEGQNVTLSCEQNLNHDAMYWYRQDPGQGLRLIYYSQIVNDFQKGDIAEGYSVSREKKESFPLTVTSAQKNPTAFYLCASSKAFWTYNEQFFGPGTRLTVL.

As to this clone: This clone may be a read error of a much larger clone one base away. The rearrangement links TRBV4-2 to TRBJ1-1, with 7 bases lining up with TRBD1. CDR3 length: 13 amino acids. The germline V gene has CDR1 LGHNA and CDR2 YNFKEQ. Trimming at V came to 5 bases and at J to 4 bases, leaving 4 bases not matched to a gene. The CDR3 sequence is CASSSGGSTEAFF. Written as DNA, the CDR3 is TGTGCCAGCAGCTCAGGGGGGAGCACTGAAGCTTTCTTT.

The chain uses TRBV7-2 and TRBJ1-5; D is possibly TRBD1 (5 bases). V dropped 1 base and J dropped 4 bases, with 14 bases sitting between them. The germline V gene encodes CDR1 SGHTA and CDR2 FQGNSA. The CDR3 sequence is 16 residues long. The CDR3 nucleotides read TGTGCCAGCAGCTTAGTAGGGGCCCGAGCTAATCAGCCCCAGCATTTT. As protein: CASSLVGARANQPQHF.

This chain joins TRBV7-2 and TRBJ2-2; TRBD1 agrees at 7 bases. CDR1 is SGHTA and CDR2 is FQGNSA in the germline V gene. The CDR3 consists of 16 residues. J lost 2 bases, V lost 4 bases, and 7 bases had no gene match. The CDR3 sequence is CASSSRGTANTGELFF. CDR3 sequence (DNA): TGTGCCAGCAGCTCTAGAGGGACAGCTAACACCGGGGAGCTGTTTTTT.

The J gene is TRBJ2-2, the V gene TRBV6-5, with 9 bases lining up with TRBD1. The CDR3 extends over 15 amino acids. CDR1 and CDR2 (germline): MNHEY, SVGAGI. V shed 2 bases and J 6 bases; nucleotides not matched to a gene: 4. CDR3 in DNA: TGTGCCAGCAGTTACGGCAGGACAGGGGCCGGGGAGCTGTTTTTT. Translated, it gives CASSYGRTGAGELFF.

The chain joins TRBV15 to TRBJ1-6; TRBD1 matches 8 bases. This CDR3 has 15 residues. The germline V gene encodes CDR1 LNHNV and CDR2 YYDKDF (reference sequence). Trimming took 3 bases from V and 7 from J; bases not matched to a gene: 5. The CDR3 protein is CATSSGTGGNSPLHF. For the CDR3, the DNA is TGTGCCACCAGCAGCGGAACAGGGGGGAATTCACCCCTCCACTTT.

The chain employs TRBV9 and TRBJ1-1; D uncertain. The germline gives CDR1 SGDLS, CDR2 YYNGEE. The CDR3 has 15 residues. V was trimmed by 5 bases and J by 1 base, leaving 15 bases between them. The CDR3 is CASRVFTGANTEAFF. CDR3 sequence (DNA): TGTGCCAGCAGAGTGTTTACGGGCGCGAACACTGAAGCTTTCTTT.

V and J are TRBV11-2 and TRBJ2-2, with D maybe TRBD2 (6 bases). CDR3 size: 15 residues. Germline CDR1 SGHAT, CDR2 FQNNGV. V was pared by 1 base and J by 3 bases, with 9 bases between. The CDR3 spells CASSLAGTYTGELFF. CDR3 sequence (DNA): TGTGCCAGCAGCTTAGCCGGGACTTACACCGGGGAGCTGTTTTTT.

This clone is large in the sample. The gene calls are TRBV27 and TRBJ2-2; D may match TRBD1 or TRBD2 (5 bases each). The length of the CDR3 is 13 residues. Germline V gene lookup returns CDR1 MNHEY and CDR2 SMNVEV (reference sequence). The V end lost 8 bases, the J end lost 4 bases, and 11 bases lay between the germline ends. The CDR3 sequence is CASGTWGTGELFF. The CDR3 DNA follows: TGTGCCAGCGGGACGTGGGGCACCGGGGAGCTGTTTTTT.

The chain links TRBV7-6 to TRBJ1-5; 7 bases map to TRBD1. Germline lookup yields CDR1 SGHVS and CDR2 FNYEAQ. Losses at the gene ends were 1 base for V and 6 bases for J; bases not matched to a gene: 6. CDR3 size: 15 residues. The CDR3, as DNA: TGTGCCAGCAGCTTAGAGGACAGGTCGTCTCAGCCCCAGCATTTT. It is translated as CASSLEDRSSQPQHF.

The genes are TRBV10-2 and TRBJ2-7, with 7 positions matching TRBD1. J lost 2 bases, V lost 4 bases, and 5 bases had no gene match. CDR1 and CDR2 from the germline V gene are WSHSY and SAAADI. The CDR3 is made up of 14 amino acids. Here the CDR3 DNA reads TGCGCCAGCAGTGGGGCGACAGGGACCTACGAGCAGTACTTC. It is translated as CASSGATGTYEQYF.

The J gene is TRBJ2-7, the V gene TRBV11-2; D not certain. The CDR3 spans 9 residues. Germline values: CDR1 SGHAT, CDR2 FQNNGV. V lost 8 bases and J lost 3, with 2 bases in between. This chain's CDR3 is CASGYEQYF. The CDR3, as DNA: TGTGCCAGCGGCTACGAGCAGTACTTC.

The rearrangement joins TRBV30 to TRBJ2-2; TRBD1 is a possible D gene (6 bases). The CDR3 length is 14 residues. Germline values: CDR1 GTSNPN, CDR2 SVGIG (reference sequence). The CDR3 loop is CARTARDFTGELFF. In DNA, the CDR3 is TGTGCGCGGACAGCACGAGATTTTACCGGGGAGCTGTTTTTT.

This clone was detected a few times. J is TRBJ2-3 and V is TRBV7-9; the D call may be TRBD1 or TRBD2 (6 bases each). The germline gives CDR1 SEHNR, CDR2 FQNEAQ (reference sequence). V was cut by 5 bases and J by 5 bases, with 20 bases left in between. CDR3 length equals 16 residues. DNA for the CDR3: TGTGCCAGCAGCACCACGAGGGGGGCGCAATTAGATACGCAGTATTTT. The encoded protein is CASSTTRGAQLDTQYF.

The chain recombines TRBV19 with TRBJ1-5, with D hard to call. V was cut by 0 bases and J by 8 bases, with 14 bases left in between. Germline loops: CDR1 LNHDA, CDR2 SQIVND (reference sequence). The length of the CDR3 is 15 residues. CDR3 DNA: TGTGCCAGTAGTATAGATGGCTCCCGCCTTAAGCCCCAGCATTTT. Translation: CASSIDGSRLKPQHF.